Reported below is one T cell receptor beta chain. The antigen is not known. Clones were sequenced by immunoSEQ multiplex PCR, and TCRdb holds only the in-frame ones, with some missing. This table holds some 310,000 clones, roughly 87% found once. The record originates from a study of cytomegalovirus exposure and HLA in healthy donors. Points from the study as a whole: In vitro experiments confirmed that three CMV-associated chains were specific for CMV antigens. The tendency of first-cohort TCR clusters to co-occur in the 120 or so validation repertoires was identified by a subsequent analysis. Using the classifier, cytomegalovirus status was reportedly diagnosed with high specificity and sensitivity. Overall, some 160 TCR beta chains were annotated as cytomegalovirus-associated.

V lost 4 bases and J lost 6, with 10 bases in between. The germline V gene encodes CDR1 MNHEY and CDR2 SMNVEV (reference sequence). This CDR3 comprises 12 residues. This rearrangement joins TRBV27 to TRBJ2-7, with a tentative D call TRBD1 (6 bases). This TCR came from a man between 25 and 39 years old in good health and CMV-seronegative. The specimen was PBMCs. This CDR3 is CASSSGVGEQYF. The DNA for the CDR3 is TGTGCCAGCAGTTCAGGGGTCGGCGAGCAGTACTTC.